This T cell receptor (beta chain) emerged from a study of T cells in Graves' hyperthyroidism and ophthalmopathy. RNA transcripts served as the template for amplifying TCR beta CDR3 regions. The HTBI primer set served for first-round RT-PCR of the TCR CDR3. TCRdb reanalysed the multiplex PCR reads using MiXCR and keeps one entry per CDR3 protein. The repertoire holds about 290,000 distinct CDR3 sequences, around 13% seen once, with less than 8% in the top ten. The table lists this clonotype with a few counts. The antigen is unknown. The study enrolled patients aged 18 to 65 with newly diagnosed hyperthyroidism of under 2 months' duration. It was 10 ml of fresh peripheral blood that supplied the PBMCs. The CDR3 runs to 13 residues. V was trimmed by 6 bases and J by 1 base, leaving 9 bases between them. Germline CDR1 and CDR2: MNHNS and SASEGT. General study results and limits: Ophthalmopathy cases were set apart from stable hyperthyroidism by a 13 V-J model. Within blood appeared most thyroid clonotypes that had expanded above 0.001.

This receptor was taken from a woman in her thirties or forties with Graves' hyperthyroidism. The specimen was blood. The gene calls are TRBV6-1 and TRBJ2-5; a possible D gene is TRBD1 (5 bases). The CDR3: CASSTGAQETQYF. The CDR3 nucleotides read TGTGCCAGCAGCACAGGAGCCCAAGAGACCCAGTACTTC.